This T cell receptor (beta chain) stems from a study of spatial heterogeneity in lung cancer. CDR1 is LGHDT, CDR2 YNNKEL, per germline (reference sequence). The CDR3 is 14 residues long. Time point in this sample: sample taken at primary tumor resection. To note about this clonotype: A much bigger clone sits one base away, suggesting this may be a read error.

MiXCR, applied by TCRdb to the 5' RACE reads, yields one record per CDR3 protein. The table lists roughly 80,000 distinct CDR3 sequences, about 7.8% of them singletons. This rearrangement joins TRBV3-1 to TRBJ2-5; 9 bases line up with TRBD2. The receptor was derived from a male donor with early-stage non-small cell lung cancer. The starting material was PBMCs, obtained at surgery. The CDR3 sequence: CVSSRGRAAKTQYF. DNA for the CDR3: TGTGTCAGCAGCCGCGGGAGGGCAGCAAAGACCCAGTACTTC.